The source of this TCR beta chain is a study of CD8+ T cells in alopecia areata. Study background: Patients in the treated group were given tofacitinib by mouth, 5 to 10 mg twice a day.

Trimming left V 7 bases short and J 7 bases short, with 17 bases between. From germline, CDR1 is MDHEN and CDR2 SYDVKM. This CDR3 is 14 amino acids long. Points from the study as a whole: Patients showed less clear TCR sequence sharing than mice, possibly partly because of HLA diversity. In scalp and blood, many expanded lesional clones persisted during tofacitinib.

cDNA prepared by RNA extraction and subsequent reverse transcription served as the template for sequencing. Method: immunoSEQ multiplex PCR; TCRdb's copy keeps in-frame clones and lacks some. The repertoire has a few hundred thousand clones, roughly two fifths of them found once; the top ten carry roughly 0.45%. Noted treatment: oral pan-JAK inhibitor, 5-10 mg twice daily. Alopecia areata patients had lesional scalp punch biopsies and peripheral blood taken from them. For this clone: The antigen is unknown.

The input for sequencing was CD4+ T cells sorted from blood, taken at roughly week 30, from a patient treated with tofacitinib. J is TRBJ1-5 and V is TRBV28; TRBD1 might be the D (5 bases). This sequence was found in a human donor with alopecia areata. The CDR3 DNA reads TGTGCCAGCAAGCCCGGGACCATGAGCCAGCCCCAGCATTTT. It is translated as CASKPGTMSQPQHF.